A single sample gave rise to the 17 T cell receptor beta chains below, sequenced in a study of PD-1 blockade in classical Hodgkin lymphoma. In every patient, relapse followed autologous stem cell transplantation, while exposure to brentuximab vedotin differed. The study purified CD4+ T cells from thawed PBMCs using magnetic negative selection. The method was immunoSEQ multiplex PCR; TCRdb's version includes in-frame clones alone and lacks a portion of them. The repertoire has over 30,000 clones, 90% of them found once; the top ten carry 0.2% to 0.3%. Specimen: CD4+ T cells from blood, collected at baseline. Receptor source: a human donor with classical Hodgkin lymphoma.

This sequence joins TRBV4-2 and TRBJ2-3; TRBD2 matches at 12 bases. The CDR3 consists of 16 residues. Germline CDR1 LGHNA, CDR2 YNFKEQ. V shed 2 bases and J 5 bases; nucleotides not matched to a gene: 5. The CDR3 loop reads CASSQTSGRSGDTQYF. The CDR3 nucleotides read TGTGCCAGCAGCCAAACTAGCGGGAGGTCGGGAGATACGCAGTATTTT.

The chain links TRBV6-4 to TRBJ2-1; D not resolved. V lost 4 bases, J lost 4 bases, and 14 bases lay in between. This CDR3 contains 15 residues. CDR1 MRHNA and CDR2 SNTAGT come from the germline V gene. CDR3 in DNA: TGTGCCAGCAGTGCGGGCAGAAGTCCTTACAATGAGCAGTTCTTC. Translation gives CASSAGRSPYNEQFF.

The chain joins TRBV6-1 to TRBJ2-3; 8 bases line up with TRBD1. This CDR3 has 15 residues. The junction had 8 bases not matched to a gene; V was cut back by 6 bases and J by 3 bases. Germline CDR1 reads MNHNS; CDR2 reads SASEGT. CDR3 sequence (DNA): TGTGCCAGCAGCGGCTCAGGGGGCTGGACAGATACGCAGTATTTT. This gives the protein CASSGSGGWTDTQYF.

This clone was counted a single time. J is TRBJ1-2 and V is TRBV15; D is unresolved. CDR3 length: 16 amino acids. Deletions cut 6 bases from V and 4 bases from J, with 21 bases between. Germline V gene sequence: CDR1 LNHNV, CDR2 YYDKDF (reference sequence). The CDR3 nucleotides read TGTGCCACCAGGAAAGGTAGCGGGTCGATTATCTATGGCTACACCTTC. It encodes CATRKGSGSIIYGYTF.

The genes are TRBV27 and TRBJ2-2; no firm D call. Between the trimmed V and J ends, which lost 6 bases and 1 base, there was a span of 9 bases. The CDR3 consists of 14 residues. The germline V gene encodes CDR1 MNHEY and CDR2 SMNVEV (reference sequence). Here the CDR3 DNA reads TGTGCCAGCAGGGATGACCTGAACACCGGGGAGCTGTTTTTT. Translation: CASRDDLNTGELFF.

This clone was seen a single time. The J gene is TRBJ2-2, the V gene TRBV28; D is ambiguous. The CDR3 spans 14 residues. Trimming left V 9 bases short and J 6 bases short, with 17 bases between. Germline CDR1 and CDR2: MDHEN and SYDVKM. The CDR3 protein is CASSRTLGAGELFF. The CDR3, as DNA: TGTGCCAGTAGTAGGACCCTGGGTGCCGGGGAGCTGTTTTTT.

The chain is built from TRBV6-5 and TRBJ2-7, with TRBD2 matching 8 bases. CDR1 and CDR2 (germline): MNHEY, SVGAGI. CDR3 length equals 15 residues. The J segment lost 6 bases and the V segment lost 2 bases, leaving 9 bases of the junction unmatched. CDR3 in DNA: TGTGCCAGCAGTTACAGTGGCGGGAGGTCAGGCGAGCAGTACTTC. It translates to CASSYSGGRSGEQYF.

This clone was detected a few times. The chain employs TRBV6-5 and TRBJ1-2; D is perhaps TRBD1 (6 bases). This CDR3 comprises 14 residues. V was clipped by 5 bases and J by 4 bases, with 14 bases between them. Germline assignment: CDR1 MNHEY and CDR2 SVGAGI. The CDR3 DNA reads TGTGCCAGCAGTGATTATACAGGGAGCTATGGCTACACCTTC. It translates to CASSDYTGSYGYTF.

The chain uses TRBV29-1 and TRBJ2-1, with D unclear. Germline V lookup: CDR1 SQVTM, CDR2 ANQGSEA. Deletions cut 4 bases from V and 13 bases from J, with 14 bases between. This CDR3 is 11 amino acids long. The CDR3 nucleotides are TGCAGCGTTGCGGACCTCGTGGGACAGTTCTTC. It specifies CSVADLVGQFF.

The CDR3 loop is CASSPRGTGIYNEQFF. For the CDR3, the DNA is TGTGCCAGCTCACCTAGGGGGACAGGGATTTACAATGAGCAGTTCTTC. The V gene is TRBV18, the J gene TRBJ2-1; 9 bases match TRBD1. The length of the CDR3 is 16 residues. Trimming took 3 bases from V and 4 from J; bases not matched to a gene: 7. Germline values: CDR1 KGHSH, CDR2 LQKENI.

The chain uses TRBV6-5 and TRBJ1-2; D is perhaps TRBD1 (5 bases). CDR1 is MNHEY, CDR2 SVGAGI, per germline. V lost 1 base, J lost 8 bases, and 20 bases lay in between. CDR3 length: 16 amino acids. CDR3 region: CASSYFTGSIGGGYTF. CDR3 sequence (DNA): TGTGCCAGCAGTTACTTCACGGGATCCATCGGGGGGGGCTACACCTTC.

This chain uses TRBV11-1 with TRBJ2-3; D is undetermined. The CDR3 extends over 14 amino acids. V gave up 1 base and J gave up 2 bases, with 7 bases separating them. Germline V gene lookup returns CDR1 SGHAT and CDR2 FQDESV (reference sequence). This chain's CDR3 is CASSLGSHTDTQYF. In DNA form, the CDR3 reads TGTGCCAGCAGCTTAGGATCCCACACAGATACGCAGTATTTT.

The V call is TRBV6-6, the J call TRBJ2-1; TRBD1 or TRBD2 may be the D gene (5 bases each). V gave up 2 bases and J gave up 6 bases, with 14 bases separating them. The germline V gene encodes CDR1 MNHNY and CDR2 SVGAGI (reference sequence). CDR3 length equals 15 residues. Here the CDR3 DNA reads TGTGCCAGCAGTTACGGAGCCGGGACCCTCAATGAGCAGTTCTTC. It translates to CASSYGAGTLNEQFF.

This sequence joins TRBV5-1 and TRBJ1-4, with TRBD1 identical over 7 bases. The ends lost 0 bases at V and 3 bases at J; junction bases unmatched: 2. CDR1 is SGHRS and CDR2 is YFSETQ in the germline V gene. This CDR3 is 15 amino acids long. CDR3 protein: CASSLETGSNEKLFF. CDR3 in DNA: TGCGCCAGCAGCTTGGAGACAGGGTCTAATGAAAAACTGTTTTTT.

J is TRBJ1-1 and V is TRBV10-3; no clear D gene. From germline, CDR1 is ENHRY and CDR2 SYGVKD. This CDR3 spans 14 amino acids. The V end was cut by 6 bases, the J end by 2 bases, with 13 bases between. The CDR3: CAIRDRAANTEAFF. DNA for the CDR3: TGTGCCATCAGGGACCGGGCCGCAAACACTGAAGCTTTCTTT.

This chain links TRBV28 with TRBJ2-1; TRBD2 is a possible D gene (6 bases). The V and J ends lost 2 bases and 7 bases respectively, with 18 bases between them. This CDR3 region has 16 residues. CDR1 and CDR2 from the germline V gene are MDHEN and SYDVKM. The CDR3 reads CASSLNPGGEKNEQFF. In DNA form, the CDR3 reads TGTGCCAGCAGTTTAAATCCGGGCGGGGAAAAAAATGAGCAGTTCTTC.

CDR3 loop: CASSLSGIFGNIQYF. The CDR3, as DNA: TGTGCCAGCAGTTTGAGTGGGATCTTTGGGAACATTCAGTACTTC. V usage is TRBV28 and J usage is TRBJ2-4, with D unresolved. The CDR3 length is 15 residues. Germline-derived CDR1 and CDR2 are MDHEN and SYDVKM. Trimming cost V 3 bases and J 7 bases, with 16 bases left between them.